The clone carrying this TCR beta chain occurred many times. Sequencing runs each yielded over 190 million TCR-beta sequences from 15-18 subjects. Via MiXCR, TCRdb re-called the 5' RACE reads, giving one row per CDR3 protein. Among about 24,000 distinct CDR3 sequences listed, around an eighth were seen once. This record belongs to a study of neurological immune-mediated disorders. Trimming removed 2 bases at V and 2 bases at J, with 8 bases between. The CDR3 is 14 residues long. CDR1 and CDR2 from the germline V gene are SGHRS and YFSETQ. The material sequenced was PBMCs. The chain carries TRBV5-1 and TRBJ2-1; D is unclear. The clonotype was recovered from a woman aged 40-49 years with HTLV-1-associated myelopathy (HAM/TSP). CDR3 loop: CASSFSSAYNEQFF. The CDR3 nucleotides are TGCGCCAGCAGCTTTAGCAGCGCCTACAATGAGCAGTTCTTC.